This T cell receptor beta chain derives from a study of cytomegalovirus exposure and HLA in healthy donors. Primers: 60 Vbeta forward and 13 Jbeta reverse. Clones were read by immunoSEQ multiplex PCR, and TCRdb kept only the in-frame ones, dropping some. The profile shows 90,000 to 120,000 clones, more than 75% of them singletons. Concerning this clone itself: Its specificity is unknown.

In germline, CDR1 is MNHNY, CDR2 SVGAGI (reference sequence). V lost 4 bases and J lost 14; bases outside the gene matches: 12. The length of the CDR3 is 14 residues. Overall study results and limits: It was reported that TCR beta sequences correctly inferred the HLA-A and HLA-B alleles for most subjects. In a later analysis, V- and J-gene trimming of beta chains associated with a DCLRE1C missense variant, replicated independently. As a later analysis revealed, the rate of TCR association differed by HLA locus, with DRB1 most and HLA-C fewest.

The chain carries TRBV6-6 and TRBJ2-2, with 8 nucleotides matching TRBD1. Sequencing was carried out using PBMCs. This clonotype originated in a woman aged 35 to 49 in good health and CMV-seronegative. The DNA for the CDR3 is TGTGCCAGCAGTTCTTCCATGGACAGGGCGGGACTGTTTTTT. Translation gives CASSSSMDRAGLFF.